One sample yielded the 22 T cell receptor beta chains listed below, sequenced in a study of tumor and adjacent non-tumor tissue in lung cancer. This sample's RNA came from whole unsorted tissue. The library came from three nested PCR rounds adapted from ARM-PCR protocols. TCRdb independently ran MiXCR on the multiplex PCR reads; one entry per CDR3 protein. The sample lists approximately 71,000 distinct CDR3 sequences; about 61% were seen once. Material: lung tumor tissue. The receptors originated from a man over 45 with non-small cell lung cancer.

In its sample, this clonotype was seen many times. This chain links TRBV4-1 with TRBJ2-3; D is possibly TRBD1 (6 bases). In germline, CDR1 is MGHRA, CDR2 YSYEKL. The CDR3 loop spans 14 amino acids. Trimming left V 5 bases short and J 0 bases short, with 9 bases between. The CDR3 DNA is TGCGCCAGCAGCGTCCAGGGGAGCACAGATACGCAGTATTTT. Its protein product is CASSVQGSTDTQYF.

The genes are TRBV19 and TRBJ1-5; tentatively, D is TRBD1 (6 bases). The ends were cut back, 1 base at V and 0 bases at J, with 7 bases in the middle. CDR3 size: 15 residues. CDR1 is LNHDA and CDR2 is SQIVND in the germline V gene (reference sequence). In DNA, the CDR3 is TGTGCCAGTAGTATAGGAGGGGGTAGCAATCAGCCCCAGCATTTT. It translates to CASSIGGGSNQPQHF.

About this clonotype itself: Relative to the germline gene, one junction end is altered; a read error may explain this. This sequence joins TRBV4-2 and TRBJ2-1; TRBD1 aligns across 10 bases. Germline loops: CDR1 LGHNA, CDR2 YNFKEQ. The CDR3 length is 18 residues. The DNA of the CDR3 is TGTGCCGGCAGACAACCCCCGGGACAGGGGTATTCTAGAAATGAGCAGTTCTTC. This codes for CAGRQPPGQGYSRNEQFF.

Remarks on this clonotype: A clone one base away is much larger, so this may be a read error. This chain connects TRBV5-4 to TRBJ2-1; D unresolved. Germline V CDR1 and CDR2: SGHNT, YYREEE (reference sequence). The CDR3 sequence is 13 residues long. Here the CDR3 DNA reads TGTGCCAGCAGCTTGGTTTGGTCGAATGAGCAGTCCTTC. Translation gives CASSLVWSNEQSF.

This clonotype showed up just a few times. The V call is TRBV2, the J call TRBJ2-7; 9 bases are shared with TRBD2. Trimming cost V 5 bases and J 2 bases; bases outside gene matches: 7. The CDR3 is 15 amino acids. Germline CDR1 reads SNHLY; CDR2 reads FYNNEI. Here the CDR3 DNA reads TGTGCCAGCAGTTATGAGCGGGGGGCAGCCTACGAGCAGTACTTC. As protein: CASSYERGAAYEQYF.

This chain uses TRBV6-6 with TRBJ1-2, with 8 bases fitting TRBD1. V lost 2 bases to trimming and J lost 8 bases; unmatched junction nucleotides: 7. The germline CDR1 and CDR2 sequences are MNHNY and SVGAGI (reference sequence). The CDR3 has 14 amino acids. CDR3 protein: CASSYEGQGRGYTF. CDR3 nucleotide sequence: TGTGCCAGCAGTTACGAAGGACAGGGAAGGGGCTACACCTTC.

Comments on this clonotype: A much more abundant neighbour one base away suggests this may be a read error. The chain is built from TRBV10-3 and TRBJ2-5; no definite D call. Germline loops: CDR1 ENHRY, CDR2 SYGVKD. Trimming removed 6 bases from V and 2 bases from J, with 10 bases in between. This CDR3 comprises 13 residues. This chain's CDR3 is CAISLRSQETQYF. The CDR3 DNA reads as TGTGCCATCAGCCTACGATCACAAGAGACCCAGTACTTC.

About this clonotype itself: One base away lies a much larger clone, so this may be a sequencing read error. This chain's CDR3 is CSVTSGDASGANVLSF. The CDR3 DNA reads TGCAGCGTTACTTCCGGTGACGCATCTGGGGCCAACGTCCTGTCTTTC. This rearrangement joins TRBV29-1 to TRBJ2-6; D may be TRBD1 (5 bases). There are 16 residues in the CDR3. The germline V gene has CDR1 SQVTM and CDR2 ANQGSEA.

The chain carries TRBV11-2 and TRBJ1-1; the match to TRBD1 covers 8 bases. The CDR3 is 16 amino acids. In germline, CDR1 is SGHAT, CDR2 FQNNGV. After removal of 7 bases from V and 3 bases from J, the junction contained 13 bases not matched to a gene. CDR3 loop: CASNIRTGSWDTEAFF. The CDR3 coding sequence is TGTGCCAGCAACATTCGGACAGGGAGCTGGGACACTGAAGCTTTCTTT.

Notes on this clonotype: Relative to the germline gene, one junction end is altered; a read error may explain this. The CDR3, as DNA: TGCACTGCTAGATCTGCGACAGGGAATATTTACTACGAGCAGTACTTC. This sequence encodes CTARSATGNIYYEQYF. The chain recombines TRBV20-1 with TRBJ2-7; 7 nucleotides line up with TRBD1. Per the germline V gene, CDR1 is DFQATT and CDR2 is SNEGSKA (reference sequence). CDR3 length: 16 amino acids.

About this clonotype: A much bigger clone sits one base away, suggesting this may be a read error. The CDR3 does not close with the conserved phenylalanine or tryptophan, likely indicating a read error. The genes are TRBV20-1 and TRBJ2-7; 9 bases are shared with TRBD1. The trim removed 6 bases at V and 3 bases at J, leaving 6 bases unmatched. Germline V gene lookup returns CDR1 DFQATT and CDR2 SNEGSKA (reference sequence). The CDR3 is made up of 13 amino acids. CDR3 DNA sequence: TGCAGTGCCGTGGACAGGGGAAACTACGAGCAGTACTTA. This gives the protein CSAVDRGNYEQYL.

This clonotype appeared many times. J is TRBJ2-3 and V is TRBV20-1; tentatively, D is TRBD2 (6 bases). CDR1 is DFQATT and CDR2 is SNEGSKA in the germline V gene (reference sequence). This CDR3 comprises 16 residues. V was shortened by 1 base and J by 2 bases, with 16 bases between the two germline ends. The CDR3 is CSARVAGIKHTDTQYF. The CDR3 nucleotides are TGCAGTGCTAGAGTTGCGGGGATAAAACACACAGATACGCAGTATTTT.

About this clonotype itself: The junction and the germline gene differ at one end; a read error may be behind it. The rearrangement joins TRBV11-3 to TRBJ2-1; 10 bases agree with TRBD2. Per the germline V gene, CDR1 is SGHNT and CDR2 is YENEEA. This CDR3 contains 16 residues. Here the CDR3 DNA reads TGTACCAGTAGCGCCAGTGGGACTAGCGTGAGAGATGAGCAGTTCTTC. Translation: CTSSASGTSVRDEQFF. Supplemented by reference TRBV11-3 and TRBJ2-1, the full variable domain reads EAGVVQSPRYKIIEKKQPVAFWCNPISGHNTLYWYLQNLGQGPELLIRYENEEAVDDSQLPKDRFSAERLKGVDSTLKIQPAELGDSAVYLCTSSASGTSVRDEQFFGPGTRLTVL.

On this clonotype itself: A much larger clone differs by one base, so this may be a read error. The chain carries TRBV6-6 and TRBJ2-1; 10 nucleotides match TRBD2. Per the germline V gene, CDR1 is MNHNY and CDR2 is SVGAGI (reference sequence). V lost 5 bases and J lost 7; bases outside the gene matches: 11. The CDR3 spans 16 residues. CDR3 nucleotides: TGTGCCAGCAGTCTCAAGACTAGCGGGTGCGGAAATGAGCAGTTCTTC. This sequence encodes CASSLKTSGCGNEQFF.

For this clonotype: The CDR3 does not end in the conserved phenylalanine or tryptophan, so this is likely a read error. V gene TRBV15 combines with J gene TRBJ1-4; TRBD1 aligns across 8 bases. Trimming removed 0 bases from V and 8 bases from J; junction bases left unmatched: 5. The CDR3 contains 15 residues. CDR1 and CDR2 from the germline V gene are LNHNV and YYDKDF (reference sequence). The chain's CDR3 is CATSRDGTGGEKLFI. The CDR3 coding sequence is TGTGCCACCAGCAGAGACGGGACAGGCGGCGAAAAACTGTTTATT.

This clonotype was observed at least ten times. The CDR3 coding sequence is TGTGCCAGCAGTTTGTTCGGACAGGGGGACTACAATGAGCAGTTCTTC. Protein sequence: CASSLFGQGDYNEQFF. The chain is built from TRBV28 and TRBJ2-1; 10 nucleotides match TRBD1. Per the germline V gene, CDR1 is MDHEN and CDR2 is SYDVKM. The CDR3 consists of 16 residues. The trim removed 3 bases at V and 3 bases at J, leaving 5 bases unmatched.

This clonotype was recorded at least ten times. The rearrangement links TRBV6-6 to TRBJ2-1; 9 nucleotides agree with TRBD2. This CDR3 region has 17 residues. CDR1 is MNHNY and CDR2 is SVGAGI in the germline V gene (reference sequence). J lost 1 base, V lost 6 bases, and 10 bases had no gene match. The CDR3 spells CASRRRLADSSYNEQFF. CDR3 DNA sequence: TGTGCCAGCAGACGACGACTAGCGGACAGTTCCTACAATGAGCAGTTCTTC.

The chain carries TRBV5-1 and TRBJ1-1, with 8 bases fitting TRBD1. CDR1 SGHRS and CDR2 YFSETQ come from the germline V gene. Trimming took 3 bases from V and 3 from J; bases not matched to a gene: 7. The CDR3 has 15 residues. The CDR3 nucleotides read TGCGCCAGCAGCTCTGCGGACAGGGACGACACTGAAGCTTTCTTT. Translating it yields CASSSADRDDTEAFF.

This clonotype was observed a few times. V is TRBV30 and J is TRBJ1-5; TRBD1 is a possible D gene (6 bases). Germline V gene lookup returns CDR1 GTSNPN and CDR2 SVGIG (reference sequence). The ends were cut back, 2 bases at V and 11 bases at J, with 13 bases in the middle. The CDR3 spans 12 residues. CDR3 DNA sequence: TGTGCCTGGAGTAGGCAGGGGCTTTCCCAGCATTTT. Translating gives CAWSRQGLSQHF. Together with reference TRBV30 and TRBJ1-5, the CDR3 gives the full variable domain: SQTIHQWPATLVQPVGSPLSLECTVEGTSNPNLYWYRQAAGRGLQLLFYSVGIGQISSEVPQNLSASRPQDRQFILSSKKLLLSDSGFYLCAWSRQGLSQHFGDGTRLSIL.

Notes on this clonotype: The germline gene is not matched at one end of the junction; a read error may be the cause. The chain carries TRBV6-5 and TRBJ2-7, with D possibly matching TRBD1 (6 bases). This CDR3 comprises 14 residues. Germline V gene lookup returns CDR1 MNHEY and CDR2 SVGAGI. DNA of the CDR3: TGTGTCAGCAGTTACAGGGACCAATACTACGATCAGTACTTC. Its translation: CVSSYRDQYYDQYF.

This chain uses TRBV2 with TRBJ1-2; the D is unclear. Germline V CDR1 and CDR2: SNHLY, FYNNEI. The CDR3 totals 14 residues. Trimming removed 5 bases at V and 7 bases at J, with 17 bases between. CDR3 loop: CASSYGFIYSGYTF. CDR3 in DNA: TGTGCCAGCAGTTATGGGTTCATCTATAGTGGCTACACCTTC.

In the case of this clonotype: An end of the junction differs from the germline gene, which may be a read error. The chain combines TRBV7-9 with TRBJ2-5; D may be TRBD1 (6 bases). The CDR3 is 13 amino acids. Germline assignment: CDR1 SEHNR and CDR2 FQNEAQ (reference sequence). The CDR3 here is CVSSRTVSGTQYF. CDR3 coding DNA: TGTGTCAGCAGCCGGACAGTGTCGGGGACCCAGTACTTC.